Listed here are 28 T cell receptor beta chains from one sample, sequenced in a study of T cell clusters in autoimmune cytopenias. TRB was amplified by touch-down multiplex PCR, primer pools A and B combined. TCRdb derives one entry per CDR3 protein from the multiplex PCR reads, leaving out DNA. Here the sample table reports roughly 2,800 distinct CDR3 sequences. Each sample's input was roughly 250 ng genomic DNA, roughly 40,000 genome equivalents. The sample consisted of peripheral blood. The source is a human donor with an autoimmune cytopenia or autoimmune hepatitis (not recorded which).

This clonotype registers medium-sized by frequency. The V call is TRBV30, the J call TRBJ1-2; TCRdb returns TRBD1, unconfirmable since there is no DNA. The CDR3 sequence is 13 residues long. The germline V gene encodes CDR1 GTSNPN and CDR2 SVGIG (reference sequence). CDR3 sequence reads: CAWSRKGAEGYTF.

In terms of frequency, this clonotype is medium-sized. The V gene is TRBV6-2 or TRBV6-3, the J gene TRBJ1-4. The CDR3 consists of 18 residues. Germline CDR1 reads MNHEY; CDR2 reads SVGEGT. CDR3 in amino acids: CASSLHSSHPQSNEKLFF.

The chain uses TRBV7-2 and TRBJ2-7; TCRdb proposes TRBD1, but this gene call is untestable without DNA. This CDR3 has 15 residues. Germline V lookup: CDR1 SGHTA, CDR2 FQGNSA. The CDR3 region is CASSLGAGVGYEQYF. The whole variable domain, filled in from reference TRBV7-2 and TRBJ2-7, reads GAGVSQSPSNKVTEKGKDVELRCDPISGHTALYWYRQSLGQGLEFLIYFQGNSAPDKSGLPSDRFSAERTGGSVSTLTIQRTQQEDSAVYLCASSLGAGVGYEQYFGPGTRLTVT.

This clonotype is called medium-sized based on its frequency. The chain links TRBV30 to TRBJ2-1; absent DNA, TCRdb's TRBD2 call cannot be checked. Germline assignment: CDR1 GTSNPN and CDR2 SVGIG (reference sequence). The CDR3 loop spans 18 amino acids. CDR3 amino acids: CAWKGGGPIAGSYNEQFF. The full variable domain, its missing parts supplied by reference TRBV30 and TRBJ2-1, is SQTIHQWPATLVQPVGSPLSLECTVEGTSNPNLYWYRQAAGRGLQLLFYSVGIGQISSEVPQNLSASRPQDRQFILSSKKLLLSDSGFYLCAWKGGGPIAGSYNEQFFGPGTRLTVL.

This chain links TRBV20-1 with TRBJ1-2; the D call of TRBD1 rests on TCRdb alone, since no DNA is present to check it. The CDR3 loop spans 12 amino acids. Germline V CDR1 and CDR2: DFQATT, SNEGSKA (reference sequence). This chain's CDR3 is CSARGGPSSYTF.

This clonotype is classed as medium-sized by frequency. The V call is TRBV19, the J call TRBJ1-6; as DNA is missing, the TRBD1 call by TCRdb cannot be tested. The CDR3 runs 12 residues. Germline CDR1 reads LNHDA; CDR2 reads SQIVND (reference sequence). The CDR3 reads CASGGVNSPLHF.

According to its frequency, this clonotype is medium-sized. The rearrangement joins TRBV5-1 to TRBJ2-7; TCRdb reports TRBD1, a call that lacks DNA to check it against. The CDR3 consists of 14 residues. The germline V gene encodes CDR1 SGHRS and CDR2 YFSETQ. The CDR3 loop reads CASSPDRYSYEQYF.

The rearrangement links TRBV12-3 or TRBV12-4 to TRBJ2-1; TCRdb indicates TRBD1, and absent DNA this call remains unverified. This CDR3 is 15 amino acids long. The CDR3 loop reads CASTWGGRTYNEQFF.

Measured by frequency, this clonotype is medium-sized. The V and J genes are TRBV20-1 and TRBJ1-3; TCRdb's D call of TRBD1 is untestable without DNA. CDR1 is DFQATT and CDR2 is SNEGSKA in the germline V gene (reference sequence). The CDR3 is 16 residues long. The CDR3 protein is CSASVATGGGRNTIYF.

This clonotype registers medium-sized by frequency. The chain's CDR3 is CASSHTGSSYNSPLHF. This chain connects TRBV13 to TRBJ1-6. Germline CDR1 PRHDT, CDR2 FYEKMQ (reference sequence). CDR3 length equals 16 residues.

Measured by frequency, this clonotype is medium-sized. The J gene is TRBJ2-7, the V gene TRBV5-1; TCRdb names TRBD1, which stays unverified in the absence of DNA. Germline V gene sequence: CDR1 SGHRS, CDR2 YFSETQ. The CDR3 covers 17 residues. The chain's CDR3 is CASSSQPTGQGTYEQYF.

This clonotype ranks as medium-sized in terms of frequency. The chain carries TRBV24-1 and TRBJ2-1; TCRdb proposes TRBD1, but this gene call is untestable without DNA. This CDR3 is 14 amino acids long. Per the germline V gene, CDR1 is KGHDR and CDR2 is SFDVKD. CDR3 residues: CATSHRDAGLEQFF.

This chain links TRBV7-3 with TRBJ1-1. The length of the CDR3 is 15 residues. Per germline, CDR1 SGHTA and CDR2 FQGTGA. CDR3 residues: CASSPGGGMNTEAFF.

V is TRBV7-9 and J is TRBJ1-5; the TCRdb call, TRBD1, lacks DNA for checking. Per germline, CDR1 SEHNR and CDR2 FQNEAQ (reference sequence). The CDR3 has 18 residues. CDR3 sequence: CASSLARWDRGRNQPQHF.

V and J are TRBV2 and TRBJ1-1; checking the TCRdb D call of TRBD1 is not possible without DNA. CDR3 length equals 13 residues. Germline lookup yields CDR1 SNHLY and CDR2 FYNNEI. Here the CDR3 reads CASHAGEGTEAFF.

This clonotype counts as medium-sized by frequency. The rearrangement uses TRBV5-5 and TRBJ2-3. This CDR3 comprises 11 residues. CDR1 and CDR2 from the germline V gene are SGHKS and YYEKEE (reference sequence). CDR3 amino acids: CASSPSDTQYF.

Frequency places this clonotype as medium-sized. The V and J genes are TRBV19 and TRBJ2-2. Germline V CDR1 and CDR2: LNHDA, SQIVND (reference sequence). The CDR3 totals 14 residues. This CDR3 reads CASSIVVNAGELFF.

This clonotype is medium-sized by frequency. V is TRBV6-1 and J is TRBJ2-1; TCRdb picks TRBD1, but there is no DNA to check that call. Per germline, CDR1 MNHNS and CDR2 SASEGT. The CDR3 spans 15 residues. The chain's CDR3 is CASSATGLPYNEQFF.

The V call is TRBV30, the J call TRBJ1-2; TCRdb lists TRBD1, though no DNA is available to test this call. The CDR3 has 13 residues. Germline V gene sequence: CDR1 GTSNPN, CDR2 SVGIG (reference sequence). The chain's CDR3 is CAWSLGQGSGYTF. The entire variable domain, with the rest obtained from reference TRBV30 and TRBJ1-2, is as follows: SQTIHQWPATLVQPVGSPLSLECTVEGTSNPNLYWYRQAAGRGLQLLFYSVGIGQISSEVPQNLSASRPQDRQFILSSKKLLLSDSGFYLCAWSLGQGSGYTFGSGTRLTVV.

This clonotype registers medium-sized by frequency. The V call is TRBV19, the J call TRBJ1-4; TCRdb outputs TRBD1, but without DNA this stays unchecked. The CDR3 runs to 14 residues. The V gene's germline CDR1 is LNHDA and CDR2 SQIVND (reference sequence). The CDR3 is CASMPGTHNEKLFF.

This clonotype is classed as medium-sized by frequency. The chain uses TRBV13 and TRBJ2-5; TCRdb outputs TRBD1, but without DNA this stays unchecked. Germline assignment: CDR1 PRHDT and CDR2 FYEKMQ (reference sequence). CDR3 length: 15 residues. The CDR3: CASSKTPGGGTAQYF.

The rearrangement joins TRBV20-1 to TRBJ1-1. Germline V CDR1 and CDR2: DFQATT, SNEGSKA (reference sequence). The CDR3 length is 13 residues. CDR3 protein: CSARSVMNTEAFF.

V and J are TRBV20-1 and TRBJ2-7; there is no DNA to check the TCRdb D call of TRBD1. Germline-derived CDR1 and CDR2 are DFQATT and SNEGSKA (reference sequence). The length of the CDR3 is 13 residues. The CDR3 loop is CSARQGYSYEQYF.

This clonotype registers medium-sized by frequency. V gene TRBV19 combines with J gene TRBJ1-5; lacking DNA, the TRBD1 call made by TCRdb goes unchecked. Per the germline V gene, CDR1 is LNHDA and CDR2 is SQIVND (reference sequence). This CDR3 is built from 14 residues. CDR3 region: CASSFQQGNQPQHF.

Considering frequency, this clonotype is medium-sized. The chain recombines TRBV6-2 or TRBV6-3 with TRBJ2-7; the TCRdb D gene call, TRBD2, has no DNA to confirm it. The CDR3 is 15 residues long. Germline loops: CDR1 MNHEY, CDR2 SVGEGT. This chain's CDR3 is CASSYSTGPSREQYF.

The CDR3 loop is CSARLGHYNQPQHF. This rearrangement joins TRBV20-1 to TRBJ1-5; TCRdb reports TRBD1, a call that lacks DNA to check it against. In germline, CDR1 is DFQATT, CDR2 SNEGSKA (reference sequence). This CDR3 comprises 14 residues.

The genes are TRBV4-1 and TRBJ2-1; the TRBD1 assignment by TCRdb is unverifiable without DNA. The CDR3 has 15 amino acids. Germline V gene lookup returns CDR1 MGHRA and CDR2 YSYEKL. This CDR3 is CASSQEGRDYNEQFF.

This clonotype is identified as medium-sized from frequency. This rearrangement joins TRBV6-5 to TRBJ1-1. The CDR3 has 15 residues. Looked up from germline, CDR1 is MNHEY and CDR2 is SVGAGI. CDR3 region: CASSYSAGLGTEAFF.